This record covers a single TCR beta chain. Its antigen remains unknown. Generated by immunoSEQ multiplex PCR, the TCRdb table keeps only in-frame clones and is missing some. The sample contains over 110,000 clones, roughly 85% of which appear only once. The data originate from a study of Ad26.COV2.S vaccination and SARS-CoV-2 variants. Study results and caveats: Measures of TCR breadth and depth may have fallen short of total T cell responses. Vaccine recipients and placebo recipients showed similar non-spike TCR breadth. Spike-specific TCR breadth ran higher among vaccine recipients than placebo recipients.

This TCR was recovered from a human donor who had recovered from COVID-19. This specimen consisted of peripheral blood, obtained after recovery from COVID-19.

The CDR3 DNA reads as TGTGCCAGCAGTTTTTCGACGAACACTGAAGCTTTCTTT. This sequence encodes CASSFSTNTEAFF. This rearrangement joins TRBV27 to TRBJ1-1; D is uncertain. Germline V gene sequence: CDR1 MNHEY, CDR2 SMNVEV (reference sequence). The CDR3 is 13 amino acids. V was cut by 3 bases and J by 1 base, with 6 bases left in between.